This T cell receptor (beta chain) was sequenced in a study of CD8 T cells in Susac syndrome. Study information: Patients with Susac syndrome were therapy-naive, on corticosteroids, or on intravenous immunoglobulin alone at the time that blood was drawn.

V was cut by 0 bases and J by 8 bases, with 18 bases left in between. The CDR3 sequence is 16 residues long. Germline CDR1 is LNHNV and CDR2 is YYDKDF (reference sequence). Patients with Susac syndrome met diagnostic criteria that were recently defined for definite or probable disease. The CD8+ and CD4+ T cells were negatively isolated, with the TEMRA cells enriched by FACS. Reverse transcription of about 0.5 to 1 ug RNA was carried out with random hexamers. Multiplex immunoSEQ PCR targeted 54 Vbeta and 13 Jbeta TCR beta segments. TCRdb reprocessed the immunoSEQ multiplex PCR reads with MiXCR, giving one entry per CDR3 protein. The table includes under 200,000 distinct CDR3 sequences, approximately 94% detected once.

The chain links TRBV15 to TRBJ2-3; D is ambiguous. The clonotype was recovered from a human donor with Susac syndrome. Sample: CD4+ T cells from PBMCs. The CDR3 DNA reads TGTGCCACCAGCAGAGAACTACTGTCGGCCTCGGGTACGCAGTATTTT. Amino acids: CATSRELLSASGTQYF.